One sample yielded the 7 T cell receptor beta chains listed below, sequenced in a study of monozygotic twins with cystic fibrosis. Sequencing used immunoSEQ multiplex PCR; TCRdb keeps in-frame clones, though not all of them. The sample has about 12,000 clones, approximately 85% seen once; the top ten hold approximately 0.54%. The sample consisted of blood. All receptors derive from a man between 18 and 29 years old with cystic fibrosis.

The chain joins TRBV9 to TRBJ2-5; 11 positions match TRBD2. J was trimmed by 5 bases and V by 0 bases; bases with no gene match: 3. CDR3 length equals 15 residues. CDR1 is SGDLS, CDR2 YYNGEE, per germline. CDR3 in DNA: TGTGCCAGCAGCGTAGTAGCGGGAGGGTTCGAGACCCAGTACTTC. Residues: CASSVVAGGFETQYF.

This clone showed up just once. The rearrangement links TRBV5-8 to TRBJ1-2, with D perhaps TRBD1 (5 bases). Germline assignment: CDR1 SGHTS and CDR2 YDEGEE. The CDR3 sequence is 12 residues long. Trimming shortened V by 4 bases and J by 13 bases, and 17 bases separated the two germline ends. Here the CDR3 reads CASSPPWDATTF. CDR3 DNA sequence: TGTGCCAGCAGCCCCCCATGGGACGCTACCACCTTC.

The chain recombines TRBV27 with TRBJ2-2; no clear D gene. V was shortened by 0 bases and J by 1 base, with 9 bases between the two germline ends. The CDR3 runs to 16 residues. In germline, CDR1 is MNHEY, CDR2 SMNVEV (reference sequence). Here the CDR3 reads CASSLSVQRNTGELFF. CDR3 in DNA: TGTGCCAGCAGTTTATCGGTCCAGCGGAACACCGGGGAGCTGTTTTTT.

The chain is built from TRBV29-1 and TRBJ1-3; 7 nucleotides match TRBD1. V gave up 5 bases and J gave up 2 bases; unmatched junction bases: 15. The CDR3 has 17 residues. CDR1 and CDR2 (germline): SQVTM, ANQGSEA. The CDR3 region has the DNA TGCAGCGTTCTACCGGTTACAGGGGACCACACTGGAAACACCATATATTTT. Amino acid sequence: CSVLPVTGDHTGNTIYF.

The gene calls are TRBV11-2 and TRBJ2-1, with TRBD1 identical over 8 bases. Germline assignment: CDR1 SGHAT and CDR2 FQNNGV. Losses at the gene ends were 5 bases for V and 4 bases for J; bases not matched to a gene: 7. The CDR3 has 15 amino acids. CDR3 coding DNA: TGTGCCAGCAGCACGGGGACAGGAGCTTACAATGAGCAGTTCTTC. This gives the protein CASSTGTGAYNEQFF.

The chain's CDR3 is CASSISGGRAEAFF. CDR3 nucleotides: TGTGCCAGTAGTATATCAGGGGGCAGGGCTGAAGCTTTCTTT. V gene TRBV19 combines with J gene TRBJ1-1, with 8 bases that match TRBD1. J lost 6 bases, V lost 2 bases, and 5 bases had no gene match. The CDR3 runs 14 residues. Germline V lookup: CDR1 LNHDA, CDR2 SQIVND (reference sequence).

The chain combines TRBV21-1 with TRBJ2-6. TRBV21-1 is deemed a pseudogene. The CDR3 runs 15 residues. The CDR3 loop reads CASSNRSSGANVLTF. The CDR3 bases are TGTGCCAGCAGCAACAGGAGCTCTGGGGCCAACGTCCTGACTTTC.